The T cell receptor (beta chain) under discussion was sequenced for a study of early T cells in non-severe SARS-CoV-2 infection. Background on the study: Chains from this unsorted whole-blood bulk RNA could not be paired.

This CDR3 has 16 residues. Germline CDR1 reads SGHRS; CDR2 reads YFSETQ. The V gene end was trimmed by 3 bases and the J gene end by 2 bases; junction bases not matched to a gene: 4. Individually, cDNA molecules had unique molecular identifiers attached to them. From the 5' RACE reads, TCRdb called clonotypes with MiXCR, one entry per CDR3 protein. The sample consists of 75,000 to 90,000 distinct CDR3 sequences, about 15% of them appearing once. The specimen was whole blood. The receptor comes from an adult who was a healthcare worker with PCR-confirmed SARS-CoV-2 infection or an uninfected control (not recorded which). The J gene is TRBJ2-6, the V gene TRBV5-1; TRBD1 matches at 8 bases. CDR3 in amino acids: CASSSTGAAGANVLTF. In nucleotides, the CDR3 is TGCGCCAGCAGCTCGACAGGGGCGGCTGGGGCCAACGTCCTGACTTTC. Using reference TRBV5-1 and TRBJ2-6 for the parts outside the CDR3, the full variable domain is KAGVTQTPRYLIKTRGQQVTLSCSPISGHRSVSWYQQTPGQGLQFLFEYFSETQRNKGNFPGRFSGRQFSNSRSEMNVSTLELGDSALYLCASSSTGAAGANVLTFGAGSRLTVL.